This is a list of T cell receptor beta chains from one sample in a study of T cells in Graves' hyperthyroidism and ophthalmopathy. TCRdb reprocessed the multiplex PCR reads with MiXCR, giving one entry per CDR3 protein. The sample lists about 380,000 distinct CDR3 sequences, roughly 14% seen once, with around 21% in the top ten. The sample consisted of blood. The source is a man aged 25 to 40 with Graves' hyperthyroidism that later progressed to Graves' ophthalmopathy. Each CDR3 is given with its conserved first and last residue. A D gene is named only where the DNA matches it firmly. Clone size appears in some rows only: once, few, many, or a class for an expanded clone.

CDR3 DNA: TGTGCCAGCGGGACAGAAAACACCGGGGAGCTGTTTTTT; CDR3 protein: CASGTENTGELFF; V gene: TRBV2; J gene: TRBJ2-2; clone size: .; D gene: TRBD1
CDR3 DNA: TGTGCCAGCAGTTCTGCAGGGTATAGCAATCAGCCCCAGCATTTT; CDR3 protein: CASSSAGYSNQPQHF; V gene: TRBV12-3/TRBV12-4; J gene: TRBJ1-5; clone size: many; D gene: .
CDR3 DNA: TGCGCCAGCAGGAAACCGGACAGTCTTAGTTCCTACGAGCAGTACTTC; CDR3 protein: CASRKPDSLSSYEQYF; V gene: TRBV4-1; J gene: TRBJ2-7; clone size: .; D gene: .
CDR3 DNA: TGTGCCAGCAGCTTAGAAGGGACTAGCGGGGGAAATGAGCAGTTCTTC; CDR3 protein: CASSLEGTSGGNEQFF; V gene: TRBV11-3; J gene: TRBJ2-1; clone size: few; D gene: TRBD2
CDR3 DNA: TGTGCCAGCAGTGTCCTAAACTACGAGCAGTACTTC; CDR3 protein: CASSVLNYEQYF; V gene: TRBV2; J gene: TRBJ2-7; clone size: many; D gene: .
CDR3 DNA: TGCAGTGCTAATTCGGGCTACAATGAGCAGTTCTTC; CDR3 protein: CSANSGYNEQFF; V gene: TRBV20-1; J gene: TRBJ2-1; clone size: many; D gene: .
CDR3 DNA: TGCGCCAGCAGCTTGGTAAACAGGGGTGACGAGCAGTACTTC; CDR3 protein: CASSLVNRGDEQYF; V gene: TRBV5-1; J gene: TRBJ2-7; clone size: many; D gene: TRBD1
CDR3 DNA: TGTGCCAGCAGCATCGACCTTAGCAATCAGCCCCAGCATTTT; CDR3 protein: CASSIDLSNQPQHF; V gene: TRBV12-3/TRBV12-4; J gene: TRBJ1-5; clone size: many; D gene: .
CDR3 DNA: TGTGCCAGCAGTGAGTGGCAGGGCTCCTACAATGAGCAGTTCTTC; CDR3 protein: CASSEWQGSYNEQFF; V gene: TRBV2; J gene: TRBJ2-1; clone size: many; D gene: .
CDR3 DNA: TGTGCCAGCGGCTTAGAACCACTAGCGGAGACCCAGTACTTC; CDR3 protein: CASGLEPLAETQYF; V gene: TRBV11-2; J gene: TRBJ2-5; clone size: .; D gene: TRBD2
CDR3 DNA: TGTGCCAGCAGCTTAGTTGTAGGACGGCCGAACTATGGCTACACCTTC; CDR3 protein: CASSLVVGRPNYGYTF; V gene: TRBV7-2; J gene: TRBJ1-2; clone size: many; D gene: .
CDR3 DNA: TGTGCCAGCAGTGAAGTGGGGTACGAGCAGTACTTC; CDR3 protein: CASSEVGYEQYF; V gene: TRBV6-1; J gene: TRBJ2-7; clone size: .; D gene: .
CDR3 DNA: TGTGCCAGCAGACAACACAGGTCCTATAATTCACCCCTCCACTTT; CDR3 protein: CASRQHRSYNSPLHF; V gene: TRBV12-3/TRBV12-4; J gene: TRBJ1-6; clone size: .; D gene: .
CDR3 DNA: TGCGCCAGCAGCCAAGCTGGGGGGGGTAAGTCTGAAGCTTTCTTT; CDR3 protein: CASSQAGGGKSEAFF; V gene: TRBV4-1; J gene: TRBJ1-1; clone size: .; D gene: .
CDR3 DNA: TGCAGTGCTAGCCTAGGGAGCAATCAGCCCCAGCATTTT; CDR3 protein: CSASLGSNQPQHF; V gene: TRBV20-1; J gene: TRBJ1-5; clone size: many; D gene: .
CDR3 DNA: TGTGCCAGCAGGGGGGGCAGGGCCTACACTGAAGCTTTCTTT; CDR3 protein: CASRGGRAYTEAFF; V gene: TRBV6-1; J gene: TRBJ1-1; clone size: many; D gene: .
CDR3 DNA: TGCGCCAGCAGTGAATCGGGCAGGGGCAATACTTTCGGCAATGAGCAGTTCTTC; CDR3 protein: CASSESGRGNTFGNEQFF; V gene: TRBV10-1; J gene: TRBJ2-1; clone size: few; D gene: .
CDR3 DNA: TGTGCCAGCAGTTTAAGGGCCGGCAAGAACACTGAAGCTTTCTTT; CDR3 protein: CASSLRAGKNTEAFF; V gene: TRBV27; J gene: TRBJ1-1; clone size: few; D gene: .
CDR3 DNA: TGTGCCAGCAGCACCGGACAGGGTACCTATGGCTACACCTTC; CDR3 protein: CASSTGQGTYGYTF; V gene: TRBV5-6; J gene: TRBJ1-2; clone size: .; D gene: TRBD1
CDR3 DNA: TGTGCCAGCAGCTTAGGGGGGTTGGTAGCGGGTGACAATGAGCAGTTCTTC; CDR3 protein: CASSLGGLVAGDNEQFF; V gene: TRBV7-2; J gene: TRBJ2-1; clone size: many; D gene: TRBD2
CDR3 DNA: TGTGCCAGCAGCTTAATACCACGGGGGAATGTTGGAGATACGCAGTATTTT; CDR3 protein: CASSLIPRGNVGDTQYF; V gene: TRBV7-8; J gene: TRBJ2-3; clone size: many; D gene: .
CDR3 DNA: TGTGCCATCAGGTTTGACCGAGAGGTCTACGAGCAGTACTTC; CDR3 protein: CAIRFDREVYEQYF; V gene: TRBV10-3; J gene: TRBJ2-7; clone size: .; D gene: .
CDR3 DNA: TGTGCCAGCAGGACGGAGGACAGGTCGGGTGAAAAACTGTTTTTT; CDR3 protein: CASRTEDRSGEKLFF; V gene: TRBV6-1; J gene: TRBJ1-4; clone size: .; D gene: TRBD1
CDR3 DNA: TGTGCCAGCAGTTTATCGGCAGGGAGGGACAATCAGCCCCAGCATTTT; CDR3 protein: CASSLSAGRDNQPQHF; V gene: TRBV28; J gene: TRBJ1-5; clone size: many; D gene: .
CDR3 DNA: TGTGCCAGCACTTCAGGAGGAGAGCAGTACTTC; CDR3 protein: CASTSGGEQYF; V gene: TRBV27; J gene: TRBJ2-7; clone size: many; D gene: .
CDR3 DNA: TGTGCCAGCAGTGACAGGGGGCCCGATACGCAGTATTTT; CDR3 protein: CASSDRGPDTQYF; V gene: TRBV5-5; J gene: TRBJ2-3; clone size: few; D gene: TRBD1
CDR3 DNA: TGTGCCAGCAGTCTACGGGGGACCGGGGTTAGGGCCTACGAGCAGTACTTC; CDR3 protein: CASSLRGTGVRAYEQYF; V gene: TRBV28; J gene: TRBJ2-7; clone size: .; D gene: .
CDR3 DNA: TGTGCCAGCAGAGGGGGACAGACCATAGACGAGCAGTACTTC; CDR3 protein: CASRGGQTIDEQYF; V gene: TRBV6-1; J gene: TRBJ2-7; clone size: many; D gene: TRBD1
CDR3 DNA: TGTGCCAGCAGCTTAGCCCCGCCTGGGGCCAACGTCCTGACTTTC; CDR3 protein: CASSLAPPGANVLTF; V gene: TRBV13; J gene: TRBJ2-6; clone size: few; D gene: .
CDR3 DNA: TGTGCCAGCAGTTACTCGACAGGATCTGGGGCCAACGTCCTGACTTTC; CDR3 protein: CASSYSTGSGANVLTF; V gene: TRBV6-5; J gene: TRBJ2-6; clone size: .; D gene: .
CDR3 DNA: TGTGCCAGCAGTTCGCCGGACTTGAACACTGAAGCTTTCTTT; CDR3 protein: CASSSPDLNTEAFF; V gene: TRBV27; J gene: TRBJ1-1; clone size: .; D gene: .
CDR3 DNA: TGTGCCAGCAGCTTAGCGAAGGCGGGAGCTAATGAAAAACTGTTTTTT; CDR3 protein: CASSLAKAGANEKLFF; V gene: TRBV7-9; J gene: TRBJ1-4; clone size: few; D gene: .